The entry that follows covers one T cell receptor (beta chain) sequence. The data were taken from a study of blood T cell repertoires in COVID-19. For the study at large: Both acute and convalescent COVID-19 samples were obtained from the United States, Italy and Spain. Sample material is recorded as cDNA or gDNA derived from T cells, B-cell-depleted T cells, or PBMCs.

Assay: immunoSEQ multiplex PCR; the TCRdb copy retains only in-frame clones and omits some. The data hold about 180,000 clones, with 80% observed a single time. Germline CDR1 LNHDA, CDR2 SQIVND (reference sequence). V was cut by 3 bases and J by 1 base, with 6 bases left in between. This CDR3 comprises 13 residues. This TCR came from a man aged 70-80 years with active or convalescent COVID-19. Sequencing was performed on peripheral blood. J is TRBJ1-1 and V is TRBV19; D remains unclear. The CDR3 DNA sequence: TGTGCCAGTAGTATCGAGGCGAACACTGAAGCTTTCTTT. This encodes CASSIEANTEAFF.